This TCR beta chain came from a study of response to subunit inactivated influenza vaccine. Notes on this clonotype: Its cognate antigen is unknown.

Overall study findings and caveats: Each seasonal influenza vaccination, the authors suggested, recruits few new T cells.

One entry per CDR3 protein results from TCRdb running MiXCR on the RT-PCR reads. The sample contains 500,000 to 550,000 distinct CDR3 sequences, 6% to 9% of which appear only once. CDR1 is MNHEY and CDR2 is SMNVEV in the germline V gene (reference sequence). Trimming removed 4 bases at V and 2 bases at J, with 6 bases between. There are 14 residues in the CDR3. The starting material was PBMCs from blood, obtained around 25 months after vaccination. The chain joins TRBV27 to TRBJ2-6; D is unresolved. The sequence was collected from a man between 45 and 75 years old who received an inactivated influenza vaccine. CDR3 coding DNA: TGTGCCAGCAGTTACCGGCCTGGGGCCAACGTCCTGACTTTC. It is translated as CASSYRPGANVLTF.